Listed below are T cell receptor beta chains from one sample, sequenced in a study of T cells in Graves' hyperthyroidism and ophthalmopathy. Via MiXCR, TCRdb re-called the multiplex PCR reads, giving one row per CDR3 protein. Among 400,000 to 450,000 distinct CDR3 sequences, over 12% were seen once, and the ten largest hold about 12%. Sequencing was carried out using blood. These TCRs come from a man between 18 and 35 years old with Graves' ophthalmopathy. Each CDR3 is given with its conserved first and last residue.

TRBV7-9,TRBJ1-6,CASSPLEGSPLHF
TRBV20-1,TRBJ1-4,CSASALSGDNEKLFF
TRBV5-1,TRBJ2-7,CASSLTTGGPFYEQYF
TRBV6-1,TRBJ1-1,CASSELGQNTEAFF
TRBV10-3,TRBJ2-5,CAITGGAQETQYF
TRBV19,TRBJ2-1,CASSKDRAHNEQFF
TRBV5-5,TRBJ2-5,CASSLVGLAYQETQYF
TRBV4-1,TRBJ2-7,CASSQGLRGGEQYF
TRBV7-8,TRBJ2-5,CASSLTPWGQETQYF
TRBV27,TRBJ2-1,CASSLTASSYNEQFF
TRBV2,TRBJ2-5,CASSGGSETQYF
TRBV7-9,TRBJ2-4,CASSLARLAKNIQYF
TRBV14,TRBJ1-6,CASSQMTEPISPLHF
TRBV6-2/TRBV6-3,TRBJ2-3,CASSYVGPDTQYF
TRBV5-1,TRBJ2-3,CASSLDLAGGGTDTQYF
TRBV30,TRBJ2-6,CAWSVSGANVLTF
TRBV2,TRBJ1-1,CASSEGGAPTEAFF
TRBV5-1,TRBJ1-1,CASSLRDLMNTEAFF
TRBV6-1,TRBJ2-3,CASSERAARTDTQYF
TRBV12-3/TRBV12-4,TRBJ1-3,CASSPQFGGGNTIYF
TRBV10-1,TRBJ2-1,CASTPGTGNEQFF
TRBV15,TRBJ2-7,CATSRGGTGELYEQYF
TRBV7-9,TRBJ1-2,CASSAKAAWGYTF
TRBV15,TRBJ1-1,CATSRDFRTGGNTEAFF
TRBV5-1,TRBJ1-1,CASSYDAANTEAFF
TRBV6-2/TRBV6-3,TRBJ1-1,CASSYDLPGIATEAFF
TRBV3-1,TRBJ1-1,CASSQDGQGPAFF
TRBV19,TRBJ2-7,CASSMATPYEQYF
TRBV18,TRBJ1-1,CASSMREEAFF
TRBV10-3,TRBJ2-5,CAISESWTGGQETQYF
TRBV20-1,TRBJ2-7,CSAKYPGQGVYEQYF
TRBV5-1,TRBJ2-7,CASSLEAGGSHEQYF
TRBV3-1,TRBJ1-5,CASSQPGQPQHF
TRBV5-1,TRBJ2-3,CASSSTIGTATDTQYF
TRBV7-2,TRBJ2-3,CASSLPDRGARTDTQYF
TRBV18,TRBJ1-1,CASSPPVLPVGTEAFF
TRBV6-1,TRBJ1-3,CASSSAISGNTIYF
TRBV7-8,TRBJ1-6,CASSLATPGQHNSPLHF
TRBV10-3,TRBJ1-2,CATNRDPSNYGYTF
TRBV4-1,TRBJ1-1,CASRGQDNPNTEAFF
TRBV7-9,TRBJ2-5,CASSPRRQETQYF
TRBV10-3,TRBJ2-7,CAIRETYKQYF
TRBV3-1,TRBJ2-1,CASSLGTSGIYNEQFF
TRBV11-2,TRBJ2-2,CASIAGVTGELFF